The next 6 T cell receptor beta chains were all read from a single sample in a study of cytomegalovirus exposure and HLA in healthy donors. Use of 60 Vbeta and 13 Jbeta primers characterized the PCR. Libraries were prepared by immunoSEQ multiplex PCR; TCRdb keeps only in-frame clonotypes and omits some of them. The sample lists under 200,000 clones, 80% occurring once. The sample taken for sequencing was PBMCs. These receptors all come from a male donor in good health and CMV-seropositive.

Notes on this clone: Other DNA sequences within the sample encode an identical CDR3. The chain uses TRBV2 and TRBJ2-5; weak D call: TRBD2 (5 bases). Trimming stripped 10 bases from V and 1 base from J, with 10 bases between. CDR3 size: 12 residues. Germline V gene lookup returns CDR1 SNHLY and CDR2 FYNNEI. CDR3 sequence reads: CATRGFQETQYF. CDR3 DNA sequence: TGTGCCACAAGAGGGTTCCAAGAGACCCAGTACTTC.

This clone has only one observation. The chain has TRBV29-1 and TRBJ1-1, with 8 bases matching TRBD1. V dropped 4 bases and J dropped 11; count of bases not matched to a gene: 6. CDR3 length: 11 residues. Germline V gene lookup returns CDR1 SQVTM and CDR2 ANQGSEA. Written as DNA, the CDR3 is TGCAGCGTTGCGCAGGGGGCGGACGCTTTCTTT. It specifies CSVAQGADAFF.

The chain employs TRBV25-1 and TRBJ2-3; TRBD2 aligns across 8 bases. The CDR3 runs to 16 residues. CDR1 is MGHDK and CDR2 is SYGVNS in the germline V gene. The V and J ends lost 2 bases and 4 bases, in that order; junction bases with no gene match: 8. The CDR3 DNA is TGTGCCAGCAGTGAAGCGGAGCGGGAGTTAGCAGATACGCAGTATTTT. Translating gives CASSEAERELADTQYF.

The rearrangement links TRBV5-4 to TRBJ2-2; 7 bases match TRBD2. Trimming at V came to 0 bases and at J to 2 bases, leaving 7 bases not matched to a gene. In germline, CDR1 is SGHNT, CDR2 YYREEE (reference sequence). This CDR3 region has 17 residues. DNA for the CDR3: TGTGCCAGCAGCTTGGAGTGGGAGGGATTTAACACCGGGGAGCTGTTTTTT. It is translated as CASSLEWEGFNTGELFF.

The chain joins TRBV7-2 to TRBJ2-3; the D is unclear. The CDR3 extends over 13 amino acids. Germline CDR1 and CDR2: SGHTA and FQGNSA. Trimming pared 1 base from V and 6 bases from J, leaving 8 bases between. The chain's CDR3 is CASSLGPQDTQYF. CDR3 nucleotide sequence: TGTGCCAGCAGCTTAGGGCCCCAGGATACGCAGTATTTT.

The CDR3 is CASSVPVSGYTDTQYF. CDR3 in DNA: TGTGCCAGCAGCGTACCGGTGAGCGGCTACACAGATACGCAGTATTTT. The V gene is TRBV9, the J gene TRBJ2-3; tentatively, D is TRBD2 (5 bases). The CDR3 spans 16 residues. Germline lookup yields CDR1 SGDLS and CDR2 YYNGEE. V lost 1 base and J lost 2, with 14 bases in between.